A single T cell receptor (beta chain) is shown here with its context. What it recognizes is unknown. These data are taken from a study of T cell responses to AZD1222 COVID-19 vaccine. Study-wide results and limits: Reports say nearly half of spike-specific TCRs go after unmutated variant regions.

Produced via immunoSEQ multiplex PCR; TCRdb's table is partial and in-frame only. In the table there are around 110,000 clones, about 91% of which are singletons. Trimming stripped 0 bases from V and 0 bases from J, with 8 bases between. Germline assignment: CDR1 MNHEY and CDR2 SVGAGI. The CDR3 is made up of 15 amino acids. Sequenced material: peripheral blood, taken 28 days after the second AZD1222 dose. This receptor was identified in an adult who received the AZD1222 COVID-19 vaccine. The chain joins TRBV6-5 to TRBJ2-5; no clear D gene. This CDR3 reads CASSYSLQYQETQYF. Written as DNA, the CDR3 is TGTGCCAGCAGTTACTCGTTACAGTACCAAGAGACCCAGTACTTC.